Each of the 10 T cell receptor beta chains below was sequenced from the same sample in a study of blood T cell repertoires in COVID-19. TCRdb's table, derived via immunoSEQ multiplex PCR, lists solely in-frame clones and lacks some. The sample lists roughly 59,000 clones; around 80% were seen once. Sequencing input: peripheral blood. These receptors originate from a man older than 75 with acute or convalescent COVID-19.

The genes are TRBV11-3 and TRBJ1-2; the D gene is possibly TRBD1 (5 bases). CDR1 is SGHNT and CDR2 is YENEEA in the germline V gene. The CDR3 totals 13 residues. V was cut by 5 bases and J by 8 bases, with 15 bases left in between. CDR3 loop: CASSRTGGPGYTF. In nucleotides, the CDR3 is TGTGCCAGCAGCCGAACGGGGGGTCCGGGCTACACCTTC.

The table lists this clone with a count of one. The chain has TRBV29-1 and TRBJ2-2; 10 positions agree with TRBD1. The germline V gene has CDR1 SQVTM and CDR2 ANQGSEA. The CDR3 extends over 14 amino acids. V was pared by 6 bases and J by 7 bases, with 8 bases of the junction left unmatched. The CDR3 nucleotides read TGCAGCGTCCGGGACAGGGGAGGAAGCGGGGAGCTGTTTTTT. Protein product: CSVRDRGGSGELFF.

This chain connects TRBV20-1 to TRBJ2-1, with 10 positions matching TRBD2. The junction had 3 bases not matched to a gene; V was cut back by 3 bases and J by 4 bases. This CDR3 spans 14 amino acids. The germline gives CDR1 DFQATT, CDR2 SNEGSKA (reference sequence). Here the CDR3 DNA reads TGCAGTGCTAGTACTAGCGGGAAGTACAATGAGCAGTTCTTC. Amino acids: CSASTSGKYNEQFF.

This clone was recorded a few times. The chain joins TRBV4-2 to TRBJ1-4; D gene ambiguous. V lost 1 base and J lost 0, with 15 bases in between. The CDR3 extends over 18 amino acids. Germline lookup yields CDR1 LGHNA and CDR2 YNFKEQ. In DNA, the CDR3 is TGTGCCAGCAGCCAAGGAAGGTTAGCGGGTGCAACTAATGAAAAACTGTTTTTT. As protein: CASSQGRLAGATNEKLFF.

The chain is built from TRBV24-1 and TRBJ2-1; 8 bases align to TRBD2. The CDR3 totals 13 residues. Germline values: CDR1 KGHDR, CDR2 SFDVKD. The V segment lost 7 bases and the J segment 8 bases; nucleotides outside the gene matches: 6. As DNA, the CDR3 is TGTGCCACCAGGGGACTAGGATTTGATGAGCAGTTCTTC. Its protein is CATRGLGFDEQFF.

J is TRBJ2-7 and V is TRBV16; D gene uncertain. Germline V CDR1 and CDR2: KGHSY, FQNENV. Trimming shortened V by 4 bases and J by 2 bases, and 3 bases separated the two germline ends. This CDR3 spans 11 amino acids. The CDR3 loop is CASSLAYEQYF. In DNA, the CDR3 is TGTGCCAGCAGCCTCGCCTACGAGCAGTACTTC.

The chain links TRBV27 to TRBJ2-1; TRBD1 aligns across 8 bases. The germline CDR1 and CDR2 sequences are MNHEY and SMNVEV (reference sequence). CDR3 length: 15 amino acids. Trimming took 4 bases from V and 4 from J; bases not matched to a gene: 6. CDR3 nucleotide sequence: TGTGCCAGCAGTTATCGCGGACAGGGTTACAATGAGCAGTTCTTC. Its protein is CASSYRGQGYNEQFF.

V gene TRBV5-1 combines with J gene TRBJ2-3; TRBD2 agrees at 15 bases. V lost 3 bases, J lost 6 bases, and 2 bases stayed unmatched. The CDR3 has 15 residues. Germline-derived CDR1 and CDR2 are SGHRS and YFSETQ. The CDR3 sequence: CASSWTSGRVDTQYF. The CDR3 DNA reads TGCGCCAGCAGCTGGACTAGCGGGAGGGTGGATACGCAGTATTTT.

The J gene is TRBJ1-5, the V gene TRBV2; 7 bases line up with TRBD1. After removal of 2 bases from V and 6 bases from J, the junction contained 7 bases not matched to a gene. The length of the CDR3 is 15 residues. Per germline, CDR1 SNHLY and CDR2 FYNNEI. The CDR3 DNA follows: TGTGCCAGCAGTGAACGAGACAGGGCGGGTCAGCCCCAGCATTTT. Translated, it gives CASSERDRAGQPQHF. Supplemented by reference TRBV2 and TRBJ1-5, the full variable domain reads EPEVTQTPSHQVTQMGQEVILRCVPISNHLYFYWYRQILGQKVEFLVSFYNNEISEKSEIFDDQFSVERPDGSNFTLKIRSTKLEDSAMYFCASSERDRAGQPQHFGDGTRLSIL.

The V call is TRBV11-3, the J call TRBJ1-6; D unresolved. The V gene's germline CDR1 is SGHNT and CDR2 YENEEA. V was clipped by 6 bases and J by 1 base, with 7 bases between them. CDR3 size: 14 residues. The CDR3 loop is CASRSVSYNSPLHF. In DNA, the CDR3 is TGTGCCAGCAGATCCGTTTCCTATAATTCACCCCTCCACTTT.